This T cell receptor beta chain was sequenced for a study of identical twins. Trimming cost V 0 bases and J 4 bases; bases outside gene matches: 6. Germline loops: CDR1 SGHDN, CDR2 FVKESK. There are 15 residues in the CDR3. Through template switching, a universal primer site was introduced, and the cDNA contained unique molecular identifiers. TCRdb re-called the 5' RACE reads through MiXCR, storing one row per CDR3 protein. The top ten clones hold about 1.5% of a sample with just under 650,000 distinct CDR3 sequences, about 7.6% of them seen once. A few counts support this clonotype. The data also belong to a second study, concerning yellow fever vaccine responses in identical twins.

Sequencing input: PBMCs. The J gene is TRBJ2-7, the V gene TRBV14, with 7 bases that match TRBD1. The sequence was obtained from a woman aged 18-29 years in good health. CDR3 region: CASSQDRRGLYEQYV. CDR3 DNA: TGTGCCAGCAGCCAAGATCGAAGGGGGCTTTACGAGCAGTACGTC.